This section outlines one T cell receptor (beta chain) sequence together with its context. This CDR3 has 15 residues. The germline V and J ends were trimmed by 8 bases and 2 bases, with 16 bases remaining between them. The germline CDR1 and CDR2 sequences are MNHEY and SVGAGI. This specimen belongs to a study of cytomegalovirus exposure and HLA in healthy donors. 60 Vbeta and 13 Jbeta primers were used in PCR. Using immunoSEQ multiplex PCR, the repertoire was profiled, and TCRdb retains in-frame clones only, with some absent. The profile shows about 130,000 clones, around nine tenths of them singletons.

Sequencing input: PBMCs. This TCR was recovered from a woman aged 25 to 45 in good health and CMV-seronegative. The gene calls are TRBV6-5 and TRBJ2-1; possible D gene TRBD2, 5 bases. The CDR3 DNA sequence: TGTGCCAGCTCTGTAGCGATCTCCCCCTACAATGAGCAGTTCTTC. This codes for CASSVAISPYNEQFF.